This entry describes one TCR beta chain. This sample was included in a study of Ad26.COV2.S vaccination and SARS-CoV-2 variants. Study context: The authors gave Ad26.COV2.S intramuscularly, either once or twice 56 days apart.

Treatment meaning: some 20 received Ad26.COV2.S at low or high dose, single or two shots; about 5 received placebo; per-sample allocation not given. The samples date from day 63 after the first vaccine or placebo injection. A Boston donor was an adult aged 18-55 years. Repertoires were generated with immunoSEQ multiplex PCR, while TCRdb's copy carries only in-frame clones and drops some. Seen here are 300,000 to 500,000 clones, around 85% observed once, and the top ten hold roughly 3.5%. V lost 6 bases to trimming and J lost 6 bases, with 5 bases between them. CDR1 MDHEN and CDR2 SYDVKM come from the germline V gene. This CDR3 has 11 amino acids.

Sequencing used peripheral blood, obtained in a trial of Ad26.COV2.S vaccine versus placebo. The TCR was taken from a person aged 18 to 65 who received the Ad26.COV2.S COVID-19 vaccine or a placebo. This chain links TRBV28 with TRBJ2-2; no reliable D call. The CDR3 DNA reads as TGTGCCAGCAGATCCCCCGGGGAGCTGTTTTTT. Translating it yields CASRSPGELFF.